These T cell receptor beta chains were read from a single sample in a study of blood T cell repertoires in COVID-19. Sequencing was performed with immunoSEQ multiplex PCR; in TCRdb, only in-frame clones are kept and a portion is missing. This table has hundreds of thousands of clones, about 89% appearing once. Sequencing was performed on PBMCs or T cells enriched from blood (not recorded which). These receptors were taken from a woman aged 40 to 55 who had recovered from COVID-19. The CDR3 runs from the conserved cysteine through the conserved F or W. The D gene is left open where the match is weak. Clone size appears in some rows only: once, few, many, or a class for an expanded clone.

>.|TRBV7-2|TRBD2|TRBJ2-1
CASSLSGGEINEQFF
TGTGCCAGCAGCTTGAGCGGGGGAGAAATCAATGAGCAGTTCTTC
>.|TRBV11-2|TRBD1|TRBJ2-5
CASSLGNRGRETQYF
TGTGCCAGCAGCTTAGGGAACAGGGGGCGAGAGACCCAGTACTTC
>.|TRBV24-1|TRBD1|TRBJ1-5
CATGPGQGNQPQHF
TGTGCCACCGGACCGGGACAGGGAAATCAGCCCCAGCATTTT
>.|TRBV11-3|.|TRBJ1-1
CASSSRRQIRQGKAFF
TGTGCCAGCAGCTCCCGGCGACAAATTCGTCAGGGGAAAGCTTTCTTT
>.|TRBV27|TRBD1|TRBJ1-6
CASARQQGRLQDNSPLHF
TGTGCCAGCGCCCGACAACAGGGGCGACTACAGGATAATTCACCCCTCCACTTT
>.|TRBV5-5|.|TRBJ2-5
CASSPVGGQETQYF
TGTGCCAGCAGTCCTGTGGGGGGCCAAGAGACCCAGTACTTC
>few|TRBV7-9|TRBD1|TRBJ2-7
CASSLTGGFTYEQYF
TGTGCCAGCAGCCTGACAGGGGGTTTCACCTACGAGCAGTACTTC
>.|TRBV9|.|TRBJ1-1
CASSGGLANTEAFF
TGTGCCAGCAGCGGAGGGTTGGCGAACACTGAAGCTTTCTTT
>.|TRBV10-3|TRBD2|TRBJ2-3
CAISEGASGIGTDTQYF
TGTGCCATCAGTGAGGGGGCTAGCGGGATAGGTACAGATACGCAGTATTTT
>.|TRBV3-1/TRBV3-2|TRBD2|TRBJ2-5
CASSQSWTSGGETQYF
TGTGCCAGCAGCCAATCATGGACTAGCGGTGGAGAGACCCAGTACTTC
>once|TRBV4-3|TRBD1|TRBJ1-2
CASSQDADRGLDGYTF
TGCGCCAGCAGCCAAGATGCGGACAGGGGGCTTGATGGCTACACCTTC
>once|TRBV27|TRBD1|TRBJ1-1
CASSLTFRGLGNTEAFF
TGTGCCAGCAGTTTAACCTTCAGGGGGCTAGGGAACACTGAAGCTTTCTTT
>few|TRBV9|TRBD2|TRBJ2-1
CASSVDLAGVNEQFF
TGTGCCAGCAGCGTAGACCTAGCGGGAGTCAATGAGCAGTTCTTC
>.|TRBV11-1|.|TRBJ2-5
CASSFTSQETQYF
TGTGCCAGCAGCTTTACTAGTCAAGAGACCCAGTACTTC
>.|TRBV18|TRBD2|TRBJ2-7
CASTTSGYTYEQYF
TGTGCCAGCACCACTAGCGGGTATACCTACGAGCAGTACTTC
>.|TRBV12-3/TRBV12-4|.|TRBJ1-1
CASSLGVNTEAFF
TGTGCCAGCAGTTTGGGAGTGAACACTGAAGCTTTCTTT
>.|TRBV27|TRBD2|TRBJ2-1
CASSFLAVYNEQFF
TGTGCCAGCAGTTTCCTAGCGGTCTACAATGAGCAGTTCTTC
>.|TRBV27|TRBD1|TRBJ2-3
CASRDGQGHTDTQYF
TGTGCCAGCAGGGATGGACAGGGGCACACAGATACGCAGTATTTT
>.|TRBV7-7|.|TRBJ2-3
CASSLGTGSTDTQYF
TGTGCTAGCAGTCTAGGTACAGGATCCACAGATACGCAGTATTTT
>.|TRBV7-9|TRBD1|TRBJ1-2
CASSQGASYGYTF
TGTGCCAGCAGCCAGGGGGCAAGCTATGGCTACACCTTC
>.|TRBV4-3|.|TRBJ1-4
CASSQVYTRQGREKLFF
TGCGCCAGCAGCCAAGTATATACGAGGCAGGGTCGGGAAAAACTGTTTTTT
>.|TRBV24-1|.|TRBJ2-7
CATSEPDGTYEQYF
TGTGCCACCAGTGAACCGGACGGGACCTACGAGCAGTACTTC
>.|TRBV7-2|TRBD2|TRBJ2-5
CASSLGEVGGAQYF
TGTGCCAGCAGCTTAGGCGAGGTGGGGGGGGCCCAGTACTTC
>.|TRBV6-6|.|TRBJ2-7
CASSYGRHKVGDEQYF
TGTGCCAGCAGTTACGGGCGACACAAGGTTGGCGACGAGCAGTACTTC
>.|TRBV5-1|TRBD1|TRBJ2-4
CASSLTGDKNIQYF
TGCGCCAGCAGCTTGACAGGGGACAAAAACATTCAGTACTTC